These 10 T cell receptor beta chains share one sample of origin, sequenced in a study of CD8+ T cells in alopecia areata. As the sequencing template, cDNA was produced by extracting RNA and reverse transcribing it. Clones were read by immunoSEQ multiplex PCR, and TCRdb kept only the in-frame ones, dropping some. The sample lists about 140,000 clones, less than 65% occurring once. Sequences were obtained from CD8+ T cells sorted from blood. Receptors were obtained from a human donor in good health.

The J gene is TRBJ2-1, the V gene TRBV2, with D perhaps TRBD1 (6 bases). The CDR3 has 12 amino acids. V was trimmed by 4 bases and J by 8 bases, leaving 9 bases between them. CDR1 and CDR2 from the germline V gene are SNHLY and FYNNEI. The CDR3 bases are TGTGCCAGCAGTGCACAGGGTTATGAGCAGTTCTTC. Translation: CASSAQGYEQFF.

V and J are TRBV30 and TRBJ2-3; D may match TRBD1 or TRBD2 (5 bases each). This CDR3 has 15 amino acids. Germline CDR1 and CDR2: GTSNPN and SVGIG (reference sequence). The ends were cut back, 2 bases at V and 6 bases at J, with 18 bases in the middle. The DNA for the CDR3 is TGTGCCTGGAGTATCACAGGCGGGTATGCGGATACGCAGTATTTT. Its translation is CAWSITGGYADTQYF.

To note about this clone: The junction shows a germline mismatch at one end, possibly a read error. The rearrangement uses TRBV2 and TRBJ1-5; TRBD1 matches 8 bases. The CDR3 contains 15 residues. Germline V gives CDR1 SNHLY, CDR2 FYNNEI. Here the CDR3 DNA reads TGTGCCAGCAGTGAAGGAGCAGGGGGCAACCAGCCCCAGCATTTT. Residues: CASSEGAGGNQPQHF.

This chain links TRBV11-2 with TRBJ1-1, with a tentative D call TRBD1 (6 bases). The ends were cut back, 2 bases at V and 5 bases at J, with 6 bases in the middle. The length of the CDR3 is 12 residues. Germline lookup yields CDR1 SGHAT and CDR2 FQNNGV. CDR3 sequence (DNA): TGTGCCAGCAGCTTAACAGGGACTGAAGCTTTCTTT. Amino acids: CASSLTGTEAFF.

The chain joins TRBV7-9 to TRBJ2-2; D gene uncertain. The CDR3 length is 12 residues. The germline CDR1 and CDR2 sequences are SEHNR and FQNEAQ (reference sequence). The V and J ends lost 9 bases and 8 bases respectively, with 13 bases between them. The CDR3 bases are TGTGCCAGACGACCGATACGAGGGGAGCTGTTTTTT. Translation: CARRPIRGELFF.

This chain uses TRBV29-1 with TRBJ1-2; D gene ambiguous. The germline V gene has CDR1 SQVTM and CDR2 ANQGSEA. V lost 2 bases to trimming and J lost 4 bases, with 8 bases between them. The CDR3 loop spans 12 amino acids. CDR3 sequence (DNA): TGCAGCGTTGAAACACGATTCTATGGCTACACCTTC. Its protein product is CSVETRFYGYTF.

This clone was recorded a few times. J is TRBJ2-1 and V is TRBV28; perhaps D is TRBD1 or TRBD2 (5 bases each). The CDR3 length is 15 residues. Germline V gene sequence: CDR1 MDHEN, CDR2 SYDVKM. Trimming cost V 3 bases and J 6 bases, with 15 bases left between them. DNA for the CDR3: TGTGCCAGCAGTTTCGGCCTCGGGGCCTCCAATGAGCAGTTCTTC. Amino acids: CASSFGLGASNEQFF.

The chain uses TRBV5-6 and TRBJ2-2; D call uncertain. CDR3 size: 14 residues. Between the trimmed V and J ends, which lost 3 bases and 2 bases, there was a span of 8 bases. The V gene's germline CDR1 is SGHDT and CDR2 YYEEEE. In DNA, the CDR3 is TGTGCCAGCAGCTCTACCGGTAACACCGGGGAGCTGTTTTTT. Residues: CASSSTGNTGELFF.

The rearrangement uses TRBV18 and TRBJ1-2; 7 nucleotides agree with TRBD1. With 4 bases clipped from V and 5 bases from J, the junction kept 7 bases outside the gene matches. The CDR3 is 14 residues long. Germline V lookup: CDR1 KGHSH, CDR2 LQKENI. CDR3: CASSQSTGEYGYTF. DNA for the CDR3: TGTGCCAGCTCACAATCTACAGGGGAATATGGCTACACCTTC.

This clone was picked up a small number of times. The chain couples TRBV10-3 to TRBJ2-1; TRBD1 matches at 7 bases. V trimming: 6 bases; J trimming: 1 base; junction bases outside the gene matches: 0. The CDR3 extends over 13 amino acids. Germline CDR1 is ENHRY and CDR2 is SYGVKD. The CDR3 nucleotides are TGTGCCATCAGGGGACAGTCCTACAATGAGCAGTTCTTC. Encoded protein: CAIRGQSYNEQFF.